What follows is one TCR beta chain and its context. Its antigen is as yet unknown. The sorted conventional CD4 T cells were gated as CD4+CD127+. The entry originates in a study of B cell selection in AIRE deficiency. Regarding the study as a whole: AIRE-deficient Tconv and Treg repertoires matched healthy donors in TCRBV, CDR3 length, diversity. With only TCRbeta sequenced, about 37% of shared healthy Treg sequences overlapped Tconv. Around 31% of healthy-donor shared Treg TCRbeta sequences appeared in patient Tconv cells.

The CDR3 has 14 residues. The ends were cut back, 5 bases at V and 8 bases at J, with 18 bases in the middle. Germline-derived CDR1 and CDR2 are SEHNR and FQNEAQ (reference sequence). This table comes from immunoSEQ multiplex PCR, and its TCRdb copy is limited to in-frame clones, with some not included. There are 20,000 to 25,000 clones in the sample; approximately 97% occur only once, and roughly 0.3% lies in the top ten. Sequenced material: conventional CD4+ T cells sorted from PBMCs. The TCR sequence derives from a human donor with AIRE deficiency. This chain uses TRBV7-9 with TRBJ1-2, with D possibly being TRBD1 (6 bases). CDR3 in amino acids: CASSRAGGAGGYTF. CDR3 nucleotide sequence: TGTGCCAGCAGCCGAGCGGGGGGCGCGGGCGGCTACACCTTC.